This TCR beta chain was observed in a study of blood T cell repertoires in COVID-19. In the study overall: The United States, Italy and Spain provided the acute and convalescent COVID-19 samples. Sample material is recorded as cDNA or gDNA derived from T cells, B-cell-depleted T cells, or PBMCs.

TCRdb's table, derived via immunoSEQ multiplex PCR, lists solely in-frame clones and lacks some. The data contain fewer than 500,000 clones, 75% to 90% of them singletons. Participant age was about 18 to 89 years, and participants resided in approximately 24 US areas. Symptom resolution, clearance, or two negative PCRs marked the recovered donors of Cohort 3. The TCR was taken from a woman aged 18-29 years who had recovered from COVID-19. The source material was PBMCs or T cells enriched from blood (not recorded which).

This chain's CDR3 is CASRPQGAQAKNIQYF. In DNA form, the CDR3 reads TGTGCCAGCAGACCACAGGGGGCGCAAGCCAAAAACATTCAGTACTTC. This chain uses TRBV28 with TRBJ2-4; 9 bases align to TRBD1. The length of the CDR3 is 16 residues. J lost 0 bases, V lost 6 bases, and 6 bases had no gene match. Germline assignment: CDR1 MDHEN and CDR2 SYDVKM.